These 27 T cell receptor beta chains came from one sample sequenced in a study of T cells in Graves' hyperthyroidism and ophthalmopathy (dated by TCRdb to between 2019 and 2020). Receptor amplification or capture employed multiplex PCR. The reads were generated on an Illumina HiSeq 2000. The TCR beta CDR3 regions were amplified from the RNA transcripts. The first round of RT-PCR for the TCR CDR3 was performed with the HTBI primer set and the Qiagen OneStep RT-PCR kit. TCRdb took the public reads, trimmed them with fastp at Q25, ran MiXCR for clone calling and kept in-frame beta chains. Each CDR3 protein appears once, grouped with its most common genes and DNA. Here the sample has around 340,000 distinct CDR3 sequences; approximately 16% occur a single time. 33% of the sample lies in the top ten. The sequencing input was blood. These receptors were obtained from a man under 40 with Graves' hyperthyroidism.

The rearrangement links TRBV5-1 to TRBJ2-4; D is tentatively TRBD1 or TRBD2 (5 bases each). The V gene lost 4 bases and the J gene lost 7 bases, with 15 bases spanning the gap. Germline V CDR1 and CDR2: SGHRS, YFSETQ. This CDR3 contains 14 residues. The CDR3 sequence: CASSIAGTGNIQYF. DNA for the CDR3: TGCGCCAGCAGCATTGCCGGGACGGGGAACATTCAGTACTTC.

This chain joins TRBV7-3 and TRBJ1-1; 11 bases are shared with TRBD1. The germline V gene encodes CDR1 SGHTA and CDR2 FQGTGA. The CDR3 spans 17 residues. The V and J ends lost 4 bases and 0 bases, in that order; junction bases with no gene match: 7. The CDR3 sequence is CASSSGDRGRMNTEAFF. As DNA, the CDR3 is TGTGCCAGCAGCTCCGGGGACAGGGGGAGGATGAACACTGAAGCTTTCTTT.

This clonotype was picked up a small number of times. The genes are TRBV7-9 and TRBJ1-2; D is unresolved. The germline V gene has CDR1 SEHNR and CDR2 FQNEAQ (reference sequence). Trimming stripped 2 bases from V and 4 bases from J, with 11 bases between. The CDR3 sequence is 14 residues long. The CDR3 nucleotides read TGTGCCAGCAGCTTATTCGGCGCGACCTATGGCTACACCTTC. Residues: CASSLFGATYGYTF.

This chain joins TRBV7-3 and TRBJ2-4, with D perhaps matching TRBD1 or TRBD2 (7 bases each). Trimming shortened V by 1 base and J by 0 bases, and 19 bases separated the two germline ends. Germline V gene data show CDR1 as SGHTA and CDR2 as FQGTGA. The CDR3 contains 19 residues. The CDR3 is CASSLRGGTAREAKNIQYF. Written as DNA, the CDR3 is TGTGCCAGCAGCTTAAGGGGGGGGACAGCGAGGGAAGCCAAAAACATTCAGTACTTC.

The rearrangement joins TRBV24-1 to TRBJ2-1, with TRBD1 matching over 7 bases. This CDR3 region has 14 residues. CDR1 KGHDR and CDR2 SFDVKD come from the germline V gene. V shed 4 bases, J shed 6 bases, and the junction held 5 bases outside the gene matches. The CDR3 here is CATSERGPCNEQFF. The CDR3 nucleotides read TGTGCCACCAGTGAAAGGGGGCCTTGCAATGAGCAGTTCTTC.

Many counts were recorded for this clonotype. This sequence joins TRBV27 and TRBJ2-7; TRBD1 might be the D (5 bases). The CDR3 is 17 amino acids. The V end was cut by 1 base, the J end by 2 bases, with 18 bases between. Germline loops: CDR1 MNHEY, CDR2 SMNVEV (reference sequence). This chain's CDR3 is CASSLFGDWQGTYEQYF. CDR3 sequence (DNA): TGTGCCAGCAGTTTATTCGGCGATTGGCAGGGCACCTACGAGCAGTACTTC.

This clonotype has a count of ten or more. The rearrangement uses TRBV11-2 and TRBJ1-1, with D tentatively TRBD1 (5 bases). The germline gives CDR1 SGHAT, CDR2 FQNNGV. The CDR3 contains 11 residues. Trimming took 11 bases from V and 0 from J, leaving 7 bases between them. CDR3 in amino acids: CAWGVNTEAFF. The CDR3 nucleotides are TGTGCCTGGGGGGTGAACACTGAAGCTTTCTTT.

This clonotype came up a few times. The gene calls are TRBV6-4 and TRBJ2-1; D might be TRBD2 (5 bases). CDR1 is MRHNA, CDR2 SNTAGT, per germline. The CDR3 sequence is 16 residues long. The ends were cut back, 5 bases at V and 7 bases at J, with 21 bases in the middle. The DNA for the CDR3 is TGTGCCAGCAGTCCGAGGGTGGCTAGTGCGCGGAATGAGCAGTTCTTC. It specifies CASSPRVASARNEQFF.

V and J are TRBV20-1 and TRBJ2-5, with TRBD2 matching 9 bases. CDR1 and CDR2 from the germline V gene are DFQATT and SNEGSKA (reference sequence). V lost 3 bases to trimming and J lost 4 bases; unmatched junction nucleotides: 6. The CDR3 has 14 residues. The CDR3 is CSASSVAGVETQYF. CDR3 sequence (DNA): TGCAGTGCTAGTTCGGTAGCGGGAGTAGAGACCCAGTACTTC.

The chain links TRBV20-1 to TRBJ2-7; the D is unclear. The CDR3 consists of 14 residues. Germline assignment: CDR1 DFQATT and CDR2 SNEGSKA (reference sequence). The V end was cut by 7 bases, the J end by 1 base, with 17 bases between. The CDR3 spells CSVILQDRSYEQYF. Written as DNA, the CDR3 is TGCAGTGTAATCCTACAAGACCGGTCCTACGAGCAGTACTTC.

This rearrangement joins TRBV4-1 to TRBJ1-2; D gene ambiguous. The germline V gene has CDR1 MGHRA and CDR2 YSYEKL. Trimming removed 3 bases from V and 7 bases from J, with 18 bases in between. This CDR3 has 15 residues. Written as DNA, the CDR3 is TGCGCCAGCAGCCACACCCCCCGGGGTGGCGGTGGCTACACCTTC. It translates to CASSHTPRGGGGYTF.

This clonotype has at least ten counts. The chain combines TRBV5-1 with TRBJ1-5; no clear D. This CDR3 comprises 13 residues. Germline assignment: CDR1 SGHRS and CDR2 YFSETQ. V dropped 3 bases and J dropped 4 bases, with 8 bases sitting between them. CDR3 amino acids: CASSYGRNQPQHF. The CDR3 region has the DNA TGCGCCAGCAGCTACGGGCGAAATCAGCCCCAGCATTTT.

The genes are TRBV2 and TRBJ1-3; D not certain. This CDR3 region has 17 residues. Trimming pared 7 bases from V and 3 bases from J, leaving 22 bases between. In germline, CDR1 is SNHLY, CDR2 FYNNEI. CDR3: CASISFVEWLGGNTIYF. CDR3 bases: TGTGCCAGCATAAGTTTCGTGGAGTGGCTAGGTGGAAACACCATATATTTT.

This clonotype came up many times. The chain recombines TRBV27 with TRBJ2-1, with TRBD2 matching over 9 bases. J gave up 7 bases and V 4 bases, and 8 bases lay outside the gene matches. Germline V gene sequence: CDR1 MNHEY, CDR2 SMNVEV (reference sequence). The CDR3 loop spans 15 amino acids. CDR3 amino acids: CASSSSGTSMNEQFF. The CDR3 nucleotides read TGTGCCAGCAGTTCCTCCGGGACTAGCATGAATGAGCAGTTCTTC.

The chain links TRBV6-5 to TRBJ1-5; TRBD1 agrees at 7 bases. This CDR3 comprises 15 residues. The J segment lost 4 bases and the V segment lost 5 bases, leaving 8 bases of the junction unmatched. Germline CDR1 is MNHEY and CDR2 is SVGAGI. The CDR3 nucleotides are TGTGCCAGCAGTCACCGGGACAGCCCAAATCAGCCCCAGCATTTT. It is translated as CASSHRDSPNQPQHF.

The V call is TRBV5-6, the J call TRBJ2-1; a weak D match, TRBD1 (5 bases). V lost 5 bases to trimming and J lost 4 bases, with 13 bases between them. Germline V gene lookup returns CDR1 SGHDT and CDR2 YYEEEE. The CDR3 loop spans 14 amino acids. DNA of the CDR3: TGTGCCAGCAGTGGGGCGCTACTTTACAATGAGCAGTTCTTC. Its translation is CASSGALLYNEQFF.

This clonotype occurred many times. The rearrangement uses TRBV20-1 and TRBJ2-3; D remains ambiguous. The CDR3 consists of 17 residues. Trimming left V 8 bases short and J 3 bases short, with 27 bases between. Germline assignment: CDR1 DFQATT and CDR2 SNEGSKA (reference sequence). The CDR3 spells CSPSARSRSLGTDTQYF. In nucleotides, the CDR3 is TGCAGTCCCAGTGCTAGGTCTCGTAGCTTAGGTACAGATACGCAGTATTTT.

This clonotype was seen repeatedly, ten times or more. This chain joins TRBV3-1 and TRBJ2-7, with unresolved D. V was trimmed by 2 bases and J by 3 bases, leaving 8 bases between them. The CDR3 covers 13 residues. The V gene's germline CDR1 is LGHDT and CDR2 YNNKEL (reference sequence). The CDR3 region has the DNA TGTGCCAGCAGCCAAACGACCAACTACGAGCAGTACTTC. This codes for CASSQTTNYEQYF.

This clonotype has just one count. The V gene is TRBV7-2, the J gene TRBJ1-4, with TRBD1 matching over 8 bases. Per the germline V gene, CDR1 is SGHTA and CDR2 is FQGNSA. This CDR3 has 15 residues. The J segment lost 5 bases and the V segment lost 5 bases, leaving 7 bases of the junction unmatched. Written as DNA, the CDR3 is TGTGCCAGCAGCCCGCAGACAGGGGTCAATGAAAAACTGTTTTTT. As protein: CASSPQTGVNEKLFF.

The CDR3 protein is CASSQIEDQPQHF. In nucleotides, the CDR3 is TGCGCCAGCAGCCAGATTGAGGATCAGCCCCAGCATTTT. The chain couples TRBV4-1 to TRBJ1-5; no clear D. Germline CDR1 and CDR2: MGHRA and YSYEKL. CDR3 length: 13 amino acids. Trimming removed 3 bases at V and 5 bases at J, with 8 bases between.

This clonotype was recorded many times. The V and J genes are TRBV7-6 and TRBJ2-5; TRBD2 aligns across 7 bases. Per germline, CDR1 SGHVS and CDR2 FNYEAQ. CDR3 length: 14 amino acids. The V and J ends lost 6 bases and 3 bases, in that order; junction bases with no gene match: 7. The CDR3 sequence is CASSPPGRKETQYF. CDR3 in DNA: TGTGCCAGCAGTCCCCCCGGGAGGAAAGAGACCCAGTACTTC.

This clonotype was observed a few times. This chain joins TRBV7-3 and TRBJ2-6, with TRBD2 as a possible D gene (5 bases). The CDR3 spans 17 residues. The germline CDR1 and CDR2 sequences are SGHTA and FQGTGA. Trimming removed 2 bases at V and 0 bases at J, with 11 bases between. CDR3 protein: CASSLSHGVSGANVLTF. The CDR3 DNA is TGTGCCAGCAGCTTATCCCACGGGGTCTCTGGGGCCAACGTCCTGACTTTC.

The chain has TRBV10-3 and TRBJ2-2; D not resolved. V was cut by 1 base and J by 6 bases, with 6 bases left in between. This CDR3 spans 13 amino acids. The germline gives CDR1 ENHRY, CDR2 SYGVKD. The chain's CDR3 is CAISEFDPGELFF. The DNA of the CDR3 is TGTGCCATCAGTGAGTTTGACCCCGGGGAGCTGTTTTTT.

This clonotype was found a few times. A read error may account for a junction end that differs from germline. The J gene is TRBJ2-1, the V gene TRBV5-1, with 10 bases identical to TRBD2. This CDR3 region has 15 residues. The germline V gene has CDR1 SGHRS and CDR2 YFSETQ. The CDR3 here is CTSSSVLAGRNEQFF. In DNA form, the CDR3 reads TGCACCAGCAGCTCGGTACTAGCGGGGCGCAATGAGCAGTTCTTC. Drawing the rest from reference TRBV5-1 and TRBJ2-1, the complete variable domain is KAGVTQTPRYLIKTRGQQVTLSCSPISGHRSVSWYQQTPGQGLQFLFEYFSETQRNKGNFPGRFSGRQFSNSRSEMNVSTLELGDSALYLCTSSSVLAGRNEQFFGPGTRLTVL.

J is TRBJ1-4 and V is TRBV10-3; D unresolved. V dropped 2 bases and J dropped 0 bases, with 4 bases sitting between them. Per the germline V gene, CDR1 is ENHRY and CDR2 is SYGVKD. CDR3 length: 14 amino acids. CDR3 residues: CAISEDSTNEKLFF. As DNA, the CDR3 is TGTGCCATCAGTGAGGACTCAACTAATGAAAAACTGTTTTTT.

This clonotype has ten or more counts. The chain links TRBV4-2 to TRBJ1-1; no definite D call. The V end lost 0 bases, the J end lost 3 bases, and 5 bases lay between the germline ends. CDR3 length equals 13 residues. Germline V CDR1 and CDR2: LGHNA, YNFKEQ. In DNA form, the CDR3 reads TGTGCCAGCAGCCAAGATAGCTACACTGAAGCTTTCTTT. Protein product: CASSQDSYTEAFF.

J is TRBJ2-7 and V is TRBV7-9, with 11 bases lining up with TRBD1. V lost 5 bases to trimming and J lost 6 bases; unmatched junction nucleotides: 6. Germline V lookup: CDR1 SEHNR, CDR2 FQNEAQ (reference sequence). This CDR3 comprises 14 residues. DNA for the CDR3: TGTGCCAGCAGCGTGGACAGGGGGCTTCGCGAGCAGTACTTC. Amino acids: CASSVDRGLREQYF.